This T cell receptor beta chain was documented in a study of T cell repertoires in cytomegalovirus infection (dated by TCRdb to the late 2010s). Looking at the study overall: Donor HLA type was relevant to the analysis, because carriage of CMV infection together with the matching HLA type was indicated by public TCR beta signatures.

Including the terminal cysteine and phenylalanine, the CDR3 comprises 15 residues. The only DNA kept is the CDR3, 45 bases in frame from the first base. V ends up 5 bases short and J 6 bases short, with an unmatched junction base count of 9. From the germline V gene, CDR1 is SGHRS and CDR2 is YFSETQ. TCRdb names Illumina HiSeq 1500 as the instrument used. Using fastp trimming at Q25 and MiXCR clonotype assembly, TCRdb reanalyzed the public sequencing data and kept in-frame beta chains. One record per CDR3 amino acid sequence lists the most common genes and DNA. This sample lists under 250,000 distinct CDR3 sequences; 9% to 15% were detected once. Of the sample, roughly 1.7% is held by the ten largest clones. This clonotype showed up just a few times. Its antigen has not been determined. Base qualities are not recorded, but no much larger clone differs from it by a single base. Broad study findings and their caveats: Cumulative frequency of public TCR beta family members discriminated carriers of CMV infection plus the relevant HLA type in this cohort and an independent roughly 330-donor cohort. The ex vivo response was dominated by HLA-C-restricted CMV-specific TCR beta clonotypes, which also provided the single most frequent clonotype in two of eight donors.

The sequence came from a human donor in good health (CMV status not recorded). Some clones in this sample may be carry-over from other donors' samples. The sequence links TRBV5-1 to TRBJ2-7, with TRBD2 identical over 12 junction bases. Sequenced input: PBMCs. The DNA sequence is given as TGCGCCAGCAGACTACTAGCGGGGGGCCCCGGCGAGCAGTACTTC. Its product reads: CASRLLAGGPGEQYF.